The sequence of this TCR beta chain was determined in a study of T cell changes during pregnancy in multiple sclerosis. Only in-frame clones appear in the TCRdb table, and some are missing; sequencing was by immunoSEQ multiplex PCR. This table holds about 20,000 clones, about 88% found once. Germline V gives CDR1 LGHNA, CDR2 YNFKEQ. CDR3 length: 13 amino acids. V was cut by 3 bases and J by 6 bases, with 11 bases left in between. Specimen: CD8+ T cells from peripheral blood mononuclear cells, collected in the third trimester of pregnancy. The clonotype originates from a female donor in good health, enrolled as a control in a pregnancy study. This chain uses TRBV4-2 with TRBJ2-5; D unclear. The CDR3 DNA reads TGTGCCAGCAGCCAGAGCCACTTCCAGACCCAGTACTTC. It yields the protein CASSQSHFQTQYF.